This passage covers 25 T cell receptor beta chains from one sample sequenced in a study of T-cell memory formation after mild COVID-19 (dated by TCRdb to about 2021). The library came from 5' RACE. TCRdb names Illumina NovaSeq 6000 as the instrument used. TCRdb reprocessing: public reads trimmed at Q25 with fastp, clones called with MiXCR, in-frame beta chains kept. When rows share a CDR3 protein, they turn into one entry using the most common DNA and genes. The sample table contains around 450,000 distinct CDR3 sequences; only one count was recorded for over 15% of them. The ten largest clones take up around 8% of the sample. The sample consisted of PBMCs or a T cell subset sorted from them (not recorded which). These receptors all come from an adult woman who had mild COVID-19 (a few samples of this study predate the infection). The sample titles of this study are shuffled in the database, so cell type and time point are left out; the donor was told from shared clones.

The CDR3 region has the DNA TGTGCCAGCAGTGAACTTCTAGCGGGGAGCACAGATACGCAGTATTTT. Protein: CASSELLAGSTDTQYF. The V and J genes are TRBV2 and TRBJ2-3; TRBD2 agrees at 9 bases. Trimming took 2 bases from V and 0 from J; bases not matched to a gene: 3. From germline, CDR1 is SNHLY and CDR2 FYNNEI. The CDR3 has 16 residues. Supplemented by reference TRBV2 and TRBJ2-3, the full variable domain reads EPEVTQTPSHQVTQMGQEVILRCVPISNHLYFYWYRQILGQKVEFLVSFYNNEISEKSEIFDDQFSVERPDGSNFTLKIRSTKLEDSAMYFCASSELLAGSTDTQYFGPGTRLTVL.

This clonotype appeared a few times. This chain connects TRBV3-1 to TRBJ2-1, with D tentatively TRBD2 (6 bases). The CDR3 length is 18 residues. The V and J ends lost 1 base and 4 bases respectively, with 20 bases between them. CDR1 is LGHDT, CDR2 YNNKEL, per germline (reference sequence). CDR3 nucleotides: TGTGCCAGCAGCCAAGGTTTCGCGCGATGGGGGGATTACAATGAGCAGTTCTTC. It codes for CASSQGFARWGDYNEQFF.

This clonotype was recorded once. This chain links TRBV7-3 with TRBJ2-7, with no clear D. There are 13 residues in the CDR3. V lost 2 bases, J lost 4 bases, and 9 bases lay in between. The V gene's germline CDR1 is SGHTA and CDR2 FQGTGA. CDR3 protein: CASSLLDGYEQYF. Here the CDR3 DNA reads TGTGCCAGCAGCTTACTCGACGGGTACGAGCAGTACTTC.

This chain links TRBV5-6 with TRBJ2-4; D may be TRBD2 (6 bases). CDR3 size: 13 residues. The germline V and J ends were trimmed by 0 bases and 6 bases, with 7 bases remaining between them. CDR1 and CDR2 from the germline V gene are SGHDT and YYEEEE. The CDR3 is CASSLAGVNIQYF. In DNA form, the CDR3 reads TGTGCCAGCAGCTTGGCGGGAGTAAACATTCAGTACTTC. Full variable domain (remainder filled in from reference TRBV5-6 and TRBJ2-4): DAGVTQSPTHLIKTRGQQVTLRCSPKSGHDTVSWYQQALGQGPQFIFQYYEEEERQRGNFPDRFSGHQFPNYSSELNVNALLLGDSALYLCASSLAGVNIQYFGAGTRLSVL.

The chain recombines TRBV15 with TRBJ2-1, with TRBD1 matching 8 bases. CDR1 and CDR2 (germline): LNHNV, YYDKDF (reference sequence). The V and J ends lost 8 bases and 7 bases, in that order; junction bases with no gene match: 7. CDR3 length: 13 amino acids. The CDR3 DNA sequence: TGTGCCACCTCGGACAGGGTTTTAAATGAGCAGTTCTTC. It specifies CATSDRVLNEQFF.

This clonotype was observed a handful of times. The chain recombines TRBV18 with TRBJ1-1, with D unclear. The CDR3 consists of 12 residues. Germline CDR1 is KGHSH and CDR2 is LQKENI. V was trimmed by 2 bases and J by 7 bases, leaving 8 bases between them. This CDR3 reads CASSPTVYEAFF. CDR3 DNA: TGTGCCAGCTCACCAACCGTATATGAAGCTTTCTTT. Supplemented by reference TRBV18 and TRBJ1-1, the full variable domain reads NAGVMQNPRHLVRRRGQEARLRCSPMKGHSHVYWYRQLPEEGLKFMVYLQKENIIDESGMPKERFSAEFPKEGPSILRIQQVVRGDSAAYFCASSPTVYEAFFGQGTRLTVV.

The CDR3 bases are TGCGCCAGCAGCCAAGAACTACAGGGGAACACCATATATTTT. Amino acid sequence: CASSQELQGNTIYF. The J gene is TRBJ1-3, the V gene TRBV4-1; 7 bases are shared with TRBD1. Germline V CDR1 and CDR2: MGHRA, YSYEKL. With 0 bases clipped from V and 7 bases from J, the junction kept 3 bases outside the gene matches. The CDR3 has 14 residues.

There are a few counts of this clonotype. The chain employs TRBV29-1 and TRBJ2-3, with 8 bases identical to TRBD2. This CDR3 spans 15 amino acids. J gave up 5 bases and V 3 bases, and 10 bases lay outside the gene matches. Germline V gene lookup returns CDR1 SQVTM and CDR2 ANQGSEA. CDR3 loop: CSVDATSGEGDTQYF. The CDR3 DNA sequence: TGCAGCGTTGATGCCACTAGCGGAGAGGGAGATACGCAGTATTTT.

There are a few counts of this clonotype. The chain recombines TRBV9 with TRBJ2-1; 8 nucleotides match TRBD2. This CDR3 comprises 17 residues. Looked up from germline, CDR1 is SGDLS and CDR2 is YYNGEE. V was clipped by 4 bases and J by 4 bases; unmatched bases: 13. Here the CDR3 reads CASSRARAGVRYNEQFF. Here the CDR3 DNA reads TGTGCCAGCAGCCGCGCAAGAGCGGGAGTAAGGTACAATGAGCAGTTCTTC.

There are a few counts of this clonotype. CDR3 DNA sequence: TGCAGTGCCGAACTAGCGGGGGAGGATACGCAGTATTTT. This sequence encodes CSAELAGEDTQYF. V is TRBV20-1 and J is TRBJ2-3; 11 bases fit TRBD2. Trimming cost V 6 bases and J 6 bases; bases outside gene matches: 5. The CDR3 sequence is 13 residues long. Germline V lookup: CDR1 DFQATT, CDR2 SNEGSKA (reference sequence).

The chain is built from TRBV7-9 and TRBJ1-1; 8 nucleotides align to TRBD1. V shed 3 bases and J 1 base; nucleotides not matched to a gene: 4. The germline gives CDR1 SEHNR, CDR2 FQNEAQ (reference sequence). This CDR3 has 15 residues. The CDR3 DNA follows: TGTGCCAGCAGCTTTCCGGGACAGGAGAACACTGAAGCTTTCTTT. This gives the protein CASSFPGQENTEAFF.

The V call is TRBV30, the J call TRBJ2-7; weak D call: TRBD1 (6 bases). This CDR3 has 13 amino acids. Germline V gene lookup returns CDR1 GTSNPN and CDR2 SVGIG (reference sequence). V lost 4 bases to trimming and J lost 2 bases, with 12 bases between them. The CDR3 protein is CAWNRAVTYEQYF. As DNA, the CDR3 is TGTGCCTGGAACAGGGCGGTCACCTACGAGCAGTACTTC.

In this sample, this clonotype turned up a few times. The rearrangement links TRBV7-8 to TRBJ1-2, with D hard to call. From germline, CDR1 is SGHVS and CDR2 FQNEAQ. Trimming shortened V by 5 bases and J by 3 bases, and 7 bases separated the two germline ends. The CDR3 has 12 amino acids. The CDR3 region has the DNA TGTGCCAGCAGCGCCGGGGACTATGGCTACACCTTC. It yields the protein CASSAGDYGYTF. Filled out from reference TRBV7-8 and TRBJ1-2, the complete variable domain reads GAGVSQSPRYKVAKRGQDVALRCDPISGHVSLFWYQQALGQGPEFLTYFQNEAQLDKSGLPSDRFFAERPEGSVSTLKIQRTQQEDSAVYLCASSAGDYGYTFGSGTRLTVV.

This clonotype was picked up a small number of times. This sequence joins TRBV20-1 and TRBJ1-3; 7 nucleotides match TRBD1. V was clipped by 3 bases and J by 2 bases; unmatched bases: 4. The V gene's germline CDR1 is DFQATT and CDR2 SNEGSKA (reference sequence). The CDR3 sequence is 14 residues long. In DNA, the CDR3 is TGCAGTGCTAGGCCCGGGACAGCTGGAAACACCATATATTTT. It translates to CSARPGTAGNTIYF.

This clonotype was seen a few times. The chain couples TRBV7-9 to TRBJ2-7; D uncertain. The CDR3 consists of 15 residues. CDR1 and CDR2 (germline): SEHNR, FQNEAQ (reference sequence). Trimming cost V 4 bases and J 3 bases, with 16 bases left between them. CDR3 nucleotides: TGTGCCAGCAGCTCATCTGCGGCGGCCAGCTACGAGCAGTACTTC. Protein: CASSSSAAASYEQYF.

In its sample, this clonotype was seen a few times. The chain is built from TRBV27 and TRBJ2-7; either TRBD1 or TRBD2 may supply D (6 bases each). V gave up 5 bases and J gave up 2 bases, with 19 bases separating them. The CDR3 spans 16 residues. Per germline, CDR1 MNHEY and CDR2 SMNVEV (reference sequence). CDR3 in amino acids: CASSVLGGPGTYEQYF. For the CDR3, the DNA is TGTGCCAGCAGTGTCTTGGGGGGCCCAGGAACCTACGAGCAGTACTTC.

This clonotype showed up just a few times. This chain links TRBV6-5 with TRBJ1-2, with D tentatively TRBD1 (5 bases). V shed 4 bases and J shed 2 bases, with 11 bases lying between them. This CDR3 is 14 amino acids long. The germline V gene has CDR1 MNHEY and CDR2 SVGAGI. CDR3 protein: CASSWDPGNYGYTF. DNA of the CDR3: TGTGCCAGCAGTTGGGACCCGGGCAACTATGGCTACACCTTC.

The chain is built from TRBV5-5 and TRBJ1-2, with D maybe TRBD1 (6 bases). The length of the CDR3 is 16 residues. The ends were cut back, 4 bases at V and 0 bases at J, with 16 bases in the middle. The germline V gene encodes CDR1 SGHKS and CDR2 YYEKEE (reference sequence). The CDR3 here is CASSGNPGQSNYGYTF. In nucleotides, the CDR3 is TGTGCCAGCAGCGGAAACCCGGGACAATCTAACTATGGCTACACCTTC.

The rearrangement uses TRBV30 and TRBJ2-7, with D perhaps TRBD1 (8 bases). CDR1 GTSNPN and CDR2 SVGIG come from the germline V gene (reference sequence). Between the trimmed V and J ends, which lost 0 bases and 13 bases, there was a span of 25 bases. This CDR3 has 15 amino acids. The CDR3 reads CAWSVAGTGAGAHYF. The CDR3 region has the DNA TGTGCCTGGAGTGTTGCCGGGACAGGTGCGGGGGCTCACTACTTC.

This clonotype was counted many times. The chain joins TRBV28 to TRBJ2-1; 9 bases map to TRBD1. Germline V gene data show CDR1 as MDHEN and CDR2 as SYDVKM. The CDR3 is made up of 14 amino acids. The trim removed 6 bases at V and 10 bases at J, leaving 10 bases unmatched. CDR3 bases: TGTGCCAGCAGCCCCGGGACAGGGTTTTTCGAGCAGTTCTTC. It yields the protein CASSPGTGFFEQFF.

This rearrangement joins TRBV4-2 to TRBJ2-1, with D perhaps matching TRBD2 (6 bases). Trimming cost V 0 bases and J 14 bases, with 32 bases left between them. The length of the CDR3 is 19 residues. Per the germline V gene, CDR1 is LGHNA and CDR2 is YNFKEQ. The CDR3 loop is CASSQERRAGRWIGKGEFF. The CDR3 region has the DNA TGTGCCAGCAGCCAAGAACGGAGGGCGGGACGGTGGATTGGGAAAGGGGAGTTCTTC.

CDR3 bases: TGTGCCAGCAGTCGGGGCTCCTTGACCTACGAGCAGTACTTC. Translation: CASSRGSLTYEQYF. This sequence joins TRBV6-2 or TRBV6-3 and TRBJ2-7; the D call may be TRBD1 or TRBD2 (5 bases each). V gave up 5 bases and J gave up 2 bases, with 13 bases separating them. The length of the CDR3 is 14 residues. Germline V CDR1 and CDR2: MNHEY, SVGEGT.

This clonotype was seen once. V and J are TRBV9 and TRBJ2-3; 13 bases are shared with TRBD2. The CDR3 loop spans 15 amino acids. Trimming removed 4 bases from V and 8 bases from J; junction bases left unmatched: 7. Germline CDR1 and CDR2: SGDLS and YYNGEE. In nucleotides, the CDR3 is TGTGCCAGCAGCTTACTAGCGGGGGGGCAGGTTACGCAGTATTTT. Protein product: CASSLLAGGQVTQYF.

The rearrangement joins TRBV2 to TRBJ1-4; D is undetermined. Germline V gene data show CDR1 as SNHLY and CDR2 as FYNNEI. V was trimmed by 9 bases and J by 0 bases, leaving 11 bases between them. This CDR3 comprises 14 residues. The CDR3 nucleotides read TGTGCCAGTATTGTCAGTGCAACTAATGAAAAACTGTTTTTT. This encodes CASIVSATNEKLFF.

The rearrangement uses TRBV28 and TRBJ1-4; 7 bases fit TRBD1. Germline V gene data show CDR1 as MDHEN and CDR2 as SYDVKM. The CDR3 is 15 residues long. J was trimmed by 7 bases and V by 1 base; bases with no gene match: 6. CDR3 residues: CASSLSGQATEKLFF. As DNA, the CDR3 is TGTGCCAGCAGTTTATCTGGACAGGCCACTGAAAAACTGTTTTTT.